Listed below are T cell receptor beta chains from one sample, sequenced in a study of CD8 T cells in ankylosing spondylitis. TCRdb re-called the 5' RACE reads with MiXCR, one entry per CDR3 protein. Of approximately 300,000 distinct CDR3 sequences listed, under 8.5% are singletons. Input material: blood, either unsorted or a sorted T cell fraction (not recorded which). The receptors shown here come from a male donor with ankylosing spondylitis. Both conserved end residues are part of each CDR3. The order of the fields is D gene, clone size, J gene, V gene, CDR3 protein, CDR3 DNA. The D gene is left open where the match is weak. Size is omitted from some rows. Given values are once, few, many or a class for expanded clones.

d_gene: .; abundance: few; j_gene: TRBJ2-5; v_gene: TRBV5-1; CDR3aa: CASKFYEETQYF; CDR3nt: TGCGCCAGCAAGTTCTATGAAGAGACCCAGTACTTC
d_gene: TRBD2; abundance: many; j_gene: TRBJ2-1; v_gene: TRBV20-1; CDR3aa: CSARDLGTSGTYNEQFF; CDR3nt: TGCAGTGCTAGAGACCTGGGGACTAGCGGGACCTACAATGAGCAGTTCTTC
d_gene: .; abundance: many; j_gene: TRBJ2-1; v_gene: TRBV14; CDR3aa: CASIRLAAFSYNEQFF; CDR3nt: TGTGCCAGCATTCGTTTAGCGGCTTTCTCCTACAATGAGCAGTTCTTC
d_gene: TRBD2; abundance: many; j_gene: TRBJ2-1; v_gene: TRBV7-3; CDR3aa: CASSATSGLYNEQFF; CDR3nt: TGTGCCAGCAGCGCGACTAGCGGACTATACAATGAGCAGTTCTTC
d_gene: .; abundance: .; j_gene: TRBJ2-1; v_gene: TRBV12-3/TRBV12-4; CDR3aa: CASSYPGTPYNEQFF; CDR3nt: TGTGCCAGCAGCTACCCCGGGACACCATACAATGAGCAGTTCTTC
d_gene: TRBD2; abundance: .; j_gene: TRBJ2-1; v_gene: TRBV29-1; CDR3aa: CSVEAAGLAAYNEQFF; CDR3nt: TGCAGCGTTGAAGCCGCGGGACTAGCGGCCTACAATGAGCAGTTCTTC
d_gene: .; abundance: .; j_gene: TRBJ2-5; v_gene: TRBV25-1; CDR3aa: CASSDVKAQYF; CDR3nt: TGTGCCAGCAGTGACGTGAAGGCCCAGTACTTC
d_gene: .; abundance: few; j_gene: TRBJ2-3; v_gene: TRBV7-3; CDR3aa: CASSLKLYTDTQYF; CDR3nt: TGTGCCAGCAGCTTAAAACTTTACACAGATACGCAGTATTTT
d_gene: .; abundance: many; j_gene: TRBJ2-1; v_gene: TRBV20-1; CDR3aa: CSARVAGANEQFF; CDR3nt: TGCAGTGCTAGAGTGGCGGGGGCGAATGAGCAGTTCTTC
d_gene: TRBD2; abundance: once; j_gene: TRBJ2-7; v_gene: TRBV28; CDR3aa: CASSLGGLAGDYEQYF; CDR3nt: TGTGCCAGCAGTTTAGGGGGACTAGCGGGTGATTACGAGCAGTACTTC
d_gene: .; abundance: .; j_gene: TRBJ2-2; v_gene: TRBV7-2; CDR3aa: CASSLSPIGELFF; CDR3nt: TGTGCCAGCAGCTTATCCCCGATCGGGGAGCTGTTTTTT
d_gene: .; abundance: .; j_gene: TRBJ1-2; v_gene: TRBV24-1; CDR3aa: CATSDLDRRDGYTF; CDR3nt: TGTGCCACCAGTGATCTGGACAGAAGGGATGGCTACACCTTC
d_gene: .; abundance: few; j_gene: TRBJ2-1; v_gene: TRBV11-1; CDR3aa: CASSLGSGRTNEQFF; CDR3nt: TGTGCCAGCAGCTTAGGTAGCGGACGAACCAATGAGCAGTTCTTC
d_gene: .; abundance: many; j_gene: TRBJ1-5; v_gene: TRBV12-3/TRBV12-4; CDR3aa: CASSLGSRNQPQHF; CDR3nt: TGTGCCAGCAGTTTAGGTTCTAGGAATCAGCCCCAGCATTTT